A selection of T cell receptor beta chains follows, all from one sample in a study of blood T cell repertoires in COVID-19. TCRdb's table, derived via immunoSEQ multiplex PCR, lists solely in-frame clones and lacks some. This sample has over 150,000 clones; about 88% occur once, and the top ten carry 2% to 2.5%. The sample was peripheral blood. The receptors were gathered from a man in his fifties who had recovered from COVID-19. Each CDR3 is given with its conserved first and last residue. D genes are given only for firm matches. The size field is filled for only some rows; it gives once, few, many or a size class.

TRBJ2-3	-	-	TRBV14	CASSLGTTQGDTQYF	TGTGCCAGCAGCCTAGGGACTACCCAGGGGGATACGCAGTATTTT
TRBJ2-7	-	TRBD2	TRBV28	CASSLAGGSYEQYF	TGTGCCAGCAGTTTAGCGGGGGGCTCCTACGAGCAGTACTTC
TRBJ2-5	-	-	TRBV28	CASLPNMYQETQYF	TGTGCCAGTTTACCCAACATGTACCAAGAGACCCAGTACTTC
TRBJ2-1	-	TRBD2	TRBV11-2	CASSLDGTPGGNEQFF	TGTGCCAGCAGCCTCGACGGGACGCCGGGGGGCAATGAGCAGTTCTTC
TRBJ2-7	-	TRBD2	TRBV7-9	CASRSSAGGPYEQYF	TGTGCCAGCAGATCCTCGGCGGGAGGTCCCTACGAGCAGTACTTC
TRBJ1-5	-	TRBD1	TRBV18	CASSPKAGGMSNQPQHF	TGTGCCAGCTCACCAAAAGCAGGGGGTATGAGCAATCAGCCCCAGCATTTT
TRBJ2-2	-	TRBD2	TRBV25-1	CASSLGFERGPGELFF	TGTGCCAGCAGTCTCGGTTTCGAGCGGGGCCCCGGGGAGCTGTTTTTT
TRBJ1-5	-	-	TRBV7-2	CASSLAGRGLRQPQHF	TGTGCCAGCAGCTTAGCGGGCAGGGGTTTAAGACAGCCCCAGCATTTT
TRBJ2-5	-	-	TRBV20-1	CSASQETQYF	TGCAGTGCCAGCCAAGAGACCCAGTACTTC
TRBJ1-5	-	-	TRBV10-3	CAITSAGRSRPQHF	TGTGCCATCACTTCTGCGGGTAGGTCTCGGCCCCAGCATTTT
TRBJ2-3	-	TRBD2	TRBV24-1	CATSDSRIAGAPDTQYF	TGTGCCACCAGTGATTCGCGAATAGCGGGAGCGCCAGATACGCAGTATTTT
TRBJ2-3	-	TRBD2	TRBV27	CASSARLAPTTDTQYF	TGTGCCAGCAGTGCCAGACTAGCCCCTACCACAGATACGCAGTATTTT
TRBJ2-1	-	TRBD2	TRBV7-8	CASSSRHLTSIGDEQFF	TGTGCCAGCAGCTCTCGACACCTGACTAGCATCGGCGATGAGCAGTTCTTC
TRBJ2-1	-	-	TRBV5-4	CASSLTGSSYNEQFF	TGTGCCAGCAGCTTAACAGGGAGCTCCTACAATGAGCAGTTCTTC
TRBJ2-1	few	-	TRBV7-9	CASSSFNNEQFF	TGTGCCAGCAGCTCGTTTAACAATGAGCAGTTCTTC
TRBJ1-2	-	TRBD1	TRBV7-9	CASSLAQGQGYTF	TGTGCCAGCAGCTTAGCGCAGGGACAGGGCTACACCTTC
TRBJ1-1	-	-	TRBV19	CASSEQRRQAFF	TGTGCCAGTAGTGAGCAGCGCCGTCAGGCTTTCTTT
TRBJ2-5	-	-	TRBV12-5	CASGSDSHQETQYF	TGTGCTAGTGGCTCGGACTCGCACCAAGAGACCCAGTACTTC
TRBJ1-5	once	TRBD1	TRBV7-9	CASSSTGSNQPQHF	TGTGCCAGCAGCTCGACAGGGTCCAATCAGCCCCAGCATTTT
TRBJ2-5	-	TRBD2	TRBV27	CASSGGGTQYF	TGTGCCAGCAGTGGGGGGGGGACCCAGTACTTC
TRBJ2-3	-	TRBD1	TRBV2	CASSEETGSDTQYF	TGTGCCAGCAGTGAAGAGACAGGGTCAGATACGCAGTATTTT
TRBJ1-3	-	-	TRBV5-6	CASSLVGQEGSSGNTIYF	TGTGCCAGCAGCTTGGTAGGTCAGGAGGGGAGCTCTGGAAACACCATATATTTT
TRBJ1-2	-	TRBD1	TRBV27	CASSWGRGPYGYTF	TGTGCCAGCAGTTGGGGCAGGGGGCCCTATGGCTACACCTTC
TRBJ1-5	-	TRBD1	TRBV18	CASSPLAGTDHPTQHF	TGTGCCAGCTCACCACTTGCCGGGACAGACCATCCCACCCAGCATTTT
TRBJ2-7	-	TRBD2	TRBV4-1	CASSQDYLNIGGDYEQYF	TGCGCCAGCAGCCAAGATTACCTAAATATTGGGGGGGACTACGAGCAGTACTTC
TRBJ1-4	-	-	TRBV28	CASSLLTGEKLFF	TGTGCCAGCAGCCTCTTGACTGGTGAAAAACTGTTTTTT
TRBJ1-2	-	-	TRBV3-1/TRBV3-2	CASSQDMQTSSGYTF	TGTGCCAGCAGCCAAGATATGCAGACATCCTCTGGCTACACCTTC
TRBJ2-3	-	-	TRBV2	CATADTQYF	TGTGCCACGGCAGATACGCAGTATTTT
TRBJ1-5	-	-	TRBV30	CAWSVGTGMQQPQHF	TGTGCCTGGAGTGTGGGCACAGGGATGCAGCAGCCCCAGCATTTT
TRBJ2-1	-	TRBD2	TRBV18	CASSPLTSGPYNEQFF	TGTGCCAGCTCACCACTGACTAGCGGGCCTTACAATGAGCAGTTCTTC
TRBJ2-7	-	TRBD2	TRBV12-5	CASGFPLGLGYEQYF	TGTGCTAGTGGTTTCCCCCTTGGACTAGGGTACGAGCAGTACTTC
TRBJ2-7	-	-	TRBV27	CASSLSGAGFYEQYF	TGTGCCAGCAGTTTATCGGGGGCAGGTTTCTACGAGCAGTACTTC
TRBJ1-4	-	-	TRBV25-1	CASSMGGDEKLFF	TGTGCCAGCAGTATGGGGGGGGATGAAAAACTGTTTTTT
TRBJ2-3	-	TRBD2	TRBV30	CAWILASGRAPDTQYF	TGTGCCTGGATTCTGGCTAGCGGGAGGGCCCCCGATACGCAGTATTTT
TRBJ2-1	-	TRBD2	TRBV3-1/TRBV3-2	CASSQKFLAGVYNEQFF	TGTGCCAGCAGCCAAAAATTCCTGGCGGGAGTTTACAATGAGCAGTTCTTC
TRBJ1-1	few	TRBD1	TRBV9	CASSAGTGWLETEAFF	TGTGCCAGCAGCGCCGGGACAGGGTGGTTGGAAACTGAAGCTTTCTTT
TRBJ1-5	-	TRBD1	TRBV5-1	CASSPGQGPLEPQHF	TGCGCCAGCAGTCCGGGACAGGGGCCGTTGGAGCCCCAGCATTTT
TRBJ2-1	once	-	TRBV5-4	CASSSGLATYNEQFF	TGTGCCAGCAGTTCGGGACTCGCAACCTACAATGAGCAGTTCTTC
TRBJ1-1	-	-	TRBV6-2/TRBV6-3	CASSQGTEAFF	TGTGCCAGCAGTCAGGGAACTGAAGCTTTCTTT
TRBJ2-3	-	TRBD1	TRBV19	CASSPGTGSDTQYF	TGTGCCAGTAGTCCCGGGACAGGGTCAGATACGCAGTATTTT
TRBJ2-1	-	-	TRBV11-2	CASSLFAGNNEQFF	TGTGCCAGCAGCTTATTCGCAGGGAACAATGAGCAGTTCTTC
TRBJ1-2	once	TRBD1	TRBV4-1	CASSQDPGQRLSGYTF	TGCGCCAGCAGCCAAGACCCGGGACAGCGCCTCTCTGGCTACACCTTC
TRBJ2-3	-	TRBD2	TRBV5-1	CASRPGLEISDTQYF	TGCGCCAGCAGGCCGGGACTAGAGATATCAGATACGCAGTATTTT
TRBJ2-6	-	TRBD1	TRBV4-3	CASSQVSTGAQGASGANVLTF	TGCGCCAGCAGCCAAGTATCTACGGGGGCACAGGGGGCGAGTGGGGCCAACGTCCTGACTTTC
TRBJ1-5	-	TRBD1	TRBV4-3	CASSHRTGPSQPQHF	TGCGCCAGCAGCCACCGGACAGGCCCTAGTCAGCCCCAGCATTTT
TRBJ1-1	-	-	TRBV7-2	CASSQEGRASAEAFF	TGTGCCAGCAGCCAGGAGGGCAGGGCGAGCGCTGAAGCTTTCTTT
TRBJ1-2	-	-	TRBV5-5	CASRYIGGIQYGYTF	TGTGCCAGCAGATATATTGGAGGGATACAGTATGGCTACACCTTC
TRBJ2-6	-	TRBD1	TRBV27	CASSIQGTRTNVLTF	TGTGCCAGCAGTATACAGGGGACACGAACCAACGTCCTGACTTTC
TRBJ2-7	few	TRBD1	TRBV7-9	CASSPSLYRRDRSSEQYF	TGTGCCAGCAGCCCCAGCTTATATCGCCGGGACAGGTCCTCCGAGCAGTACTTC
TRBJ1-3	-	-	TRBV28	CASSPYTPLPRSGNTIYF	TGTGCCAGCAGTCCTTATACCCCGCTCCCTAGATCTGGAAACACCATATATTTT
TRBJ2-7	-	TRBD2	TRBV7-9	CASSPPLKAGVGSYEQYF	TGTGCCAGCAGCCCGCCACTTAAAGCGGGAGTCGGATCCTACGAGCAGTACTTC
TRBJ1-5	-	-	TRBV27	CASSPGQTNQPQHF	TGTGCCAGCAGTCCTGGACAGACTAATCAGCCCCAGCATTTT
TRBJ1-2	-	TRBD1	TRBV28	CASSSPTGGANYGYTF	TGTGCCAGCAGTTCGCCGACAGGGGGTGCTAACTATGGCTACACCTTC
TRBJ2-7	-	-	TRBV27	CASSPDFDPYEQYF	TGTGCCAGCAGTCCGGACTTCGACCCGTACGAGCAGTACTTC